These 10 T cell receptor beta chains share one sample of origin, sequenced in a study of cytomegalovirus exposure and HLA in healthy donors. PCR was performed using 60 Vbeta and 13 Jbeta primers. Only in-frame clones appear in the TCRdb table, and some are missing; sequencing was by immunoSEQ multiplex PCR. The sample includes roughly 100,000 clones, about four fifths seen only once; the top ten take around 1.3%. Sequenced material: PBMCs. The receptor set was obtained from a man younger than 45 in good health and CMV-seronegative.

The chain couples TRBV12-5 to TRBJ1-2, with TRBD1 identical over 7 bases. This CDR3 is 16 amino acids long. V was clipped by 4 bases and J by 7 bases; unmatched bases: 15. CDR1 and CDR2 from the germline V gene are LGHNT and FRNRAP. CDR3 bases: TGTGCTAGTGGTTCAAGTCCCGGGACAGTTAGCCTTGGCTACACCTTC. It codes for CASGSSPGTVSLGYTF.

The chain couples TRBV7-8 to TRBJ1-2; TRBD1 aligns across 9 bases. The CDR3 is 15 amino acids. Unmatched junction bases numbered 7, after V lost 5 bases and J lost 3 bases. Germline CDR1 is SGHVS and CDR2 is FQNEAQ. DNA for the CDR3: TGTGCCAGCAGCCCACAACAGGGGGCGCACTATGGCTACACCTTC. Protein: CASSPQQGAHYGYTF.

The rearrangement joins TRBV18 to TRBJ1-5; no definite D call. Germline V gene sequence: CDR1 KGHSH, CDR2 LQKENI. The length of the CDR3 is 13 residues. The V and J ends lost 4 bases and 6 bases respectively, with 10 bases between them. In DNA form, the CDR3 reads TGTGCCAGCTCACGGGCCTTGGGTCAGCCCCAGCATTTT. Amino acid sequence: CASSRALGQPQHF. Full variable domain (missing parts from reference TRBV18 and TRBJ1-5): NAGVMQNPRHLVRRRGQEARLRCSPMKGHSHVYWYRQLPEEGLKFMVYLQKENIIDESGMPKERFSAEFPKEGPSILRIQQVVRGDSAAYFCASSRALGQPQHFGDGTRLSIL.

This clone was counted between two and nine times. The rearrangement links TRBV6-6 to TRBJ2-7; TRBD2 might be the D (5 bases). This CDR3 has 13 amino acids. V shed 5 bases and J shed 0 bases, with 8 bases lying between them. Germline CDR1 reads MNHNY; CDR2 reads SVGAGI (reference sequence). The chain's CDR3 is CASSQTTSYEQYF. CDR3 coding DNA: TGTGCCAGCAGTCAGACTACCTCCTACGAGCAGTACTTC.

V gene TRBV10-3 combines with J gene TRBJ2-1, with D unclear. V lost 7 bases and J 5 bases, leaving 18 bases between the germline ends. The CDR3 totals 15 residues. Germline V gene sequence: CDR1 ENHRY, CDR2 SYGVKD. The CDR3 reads CAIKSSVTNDNEQFF. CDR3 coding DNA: TGTGCCATCAAATCGTCAGTAACGAACGACAATGAGCAGTTCTTC.

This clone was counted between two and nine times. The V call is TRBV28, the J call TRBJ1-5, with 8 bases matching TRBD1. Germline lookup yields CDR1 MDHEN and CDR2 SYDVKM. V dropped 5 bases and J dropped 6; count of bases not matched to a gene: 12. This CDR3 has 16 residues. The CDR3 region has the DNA TGTGCCAGCAGTCCGACGGGACAGGTAGGGGGTCAGCCCCAGCATTTT. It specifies CASSPTGQVGGQPQHF.

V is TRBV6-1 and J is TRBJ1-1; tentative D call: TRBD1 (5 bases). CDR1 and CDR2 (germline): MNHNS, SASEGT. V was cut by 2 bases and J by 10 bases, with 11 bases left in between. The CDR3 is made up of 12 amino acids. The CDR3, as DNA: TGTGCCAGCAGTGAAAGGGGTGGGGTAGCTTTCTTT. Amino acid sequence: CASSERGGVAFF.

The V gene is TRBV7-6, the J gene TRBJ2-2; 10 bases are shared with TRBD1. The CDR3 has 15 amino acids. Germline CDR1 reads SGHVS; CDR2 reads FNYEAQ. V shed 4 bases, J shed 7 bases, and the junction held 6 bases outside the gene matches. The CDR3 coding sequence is TGTGCCAGCAGCTCACGACAGGGGGCGGGCGGGGAGCTGTTTTTT. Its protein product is CASSSRQGAGGELFF.

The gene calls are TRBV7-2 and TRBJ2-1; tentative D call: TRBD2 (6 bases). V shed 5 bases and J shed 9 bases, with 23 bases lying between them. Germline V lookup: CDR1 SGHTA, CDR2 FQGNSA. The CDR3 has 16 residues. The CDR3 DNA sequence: TGTGCCAGCAGCCCCAATGGGCGGGGCGCTGCCGTTGAGCAGTTCTTC. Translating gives CASSPNGRGAAVEQFF.

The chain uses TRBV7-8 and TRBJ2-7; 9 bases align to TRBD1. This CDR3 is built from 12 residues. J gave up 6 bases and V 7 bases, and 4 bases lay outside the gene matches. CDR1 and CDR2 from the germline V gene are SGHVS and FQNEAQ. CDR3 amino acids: CASTRTGAEQYF. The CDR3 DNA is TGTGCCAGCACCCGGACAGGGGCCGAGCAGTACTTC.